These 3 T cell receptor beta chains were sequenced from one sample in a study of T cell responses to AZD1222 COVID-19 vaccine. Data came from immunoSEQ multiplex PCR; TCRdb stores just in-frame clones and leaves some out. The sample records around 160,000 clones, about 93% being singletons. The sequences come from peripheral blood, collected on day 0 of AZD1222 vaccination. Receptor source: an adult in good health.

This clone has a single count. V and J are TRBV5-4 and TRBJ2-1; 11 nucleotides align to TRBD2. CDR1 and CDR2 from the germline V gene are SGHNT and YYREEE (reference sequence). This CDR3 contains 15 residues. J was trimmed by 6 bases and V by 10 bases; bases with no gene match: 12. This chain's CDR3 is CASRASGGRVNEQFF. The CDR3 DNA reads TGTGCCTCAAGAGCTAGCGGGGGGCGTGTCAATGAGCAGTTCTTC.

The chain joins TRBV30 to TRBJ1-5; tentatively, D is TRBD1 (6 bases). V lost 5 bases and J 6 bases, leaving 23 bases between the germline ends. CDR3 length: 16 residues. Germline values: CDR1 GTSNPN, CDR2 SVGIG (reference sequence). The CDR3 nucleotides read TGTGCCTGGGCCCCGGCGGGGGGGCGTGCAGGTCAGCCCCAGCATTTT. Translating it yields CAWAPAGGRAGQPQHF.

The chain carries TRBV6-5 and TRBJ2-1; 7 nucleotides align to TRBD1. V gave up 4 bases and J gave up 9 bases; unmatched junction bases: 15. This CDR3 is 16 amino acids long. Germline loops: CDR1 MNHEY, CDR2 SVGAGI. CDR3 sequence: CASSSRPKGAGSEQFF. CDR3 coding DNA: TGTGCCAGCAGTTCACGTCCGAAGGGGGCCGGTAGTGAGCAGTTCTTC.